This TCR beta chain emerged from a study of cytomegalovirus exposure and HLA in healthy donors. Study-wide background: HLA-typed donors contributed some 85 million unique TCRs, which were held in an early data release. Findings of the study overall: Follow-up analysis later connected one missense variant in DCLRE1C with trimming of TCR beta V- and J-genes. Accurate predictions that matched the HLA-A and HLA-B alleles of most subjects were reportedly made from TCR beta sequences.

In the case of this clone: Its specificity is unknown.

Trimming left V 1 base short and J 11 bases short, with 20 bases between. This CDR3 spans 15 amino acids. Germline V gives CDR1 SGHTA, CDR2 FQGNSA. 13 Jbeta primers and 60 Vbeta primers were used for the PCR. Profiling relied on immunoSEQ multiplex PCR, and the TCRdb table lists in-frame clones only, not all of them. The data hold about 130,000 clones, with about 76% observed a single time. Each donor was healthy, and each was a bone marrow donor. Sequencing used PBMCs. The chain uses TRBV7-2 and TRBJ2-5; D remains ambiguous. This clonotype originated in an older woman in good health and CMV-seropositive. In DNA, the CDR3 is TGTGCCAGCAGCTTAGGACTTCCGTCTATTTCTGAGCAGTACTTC. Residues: CASSLGLPSISEQYF.